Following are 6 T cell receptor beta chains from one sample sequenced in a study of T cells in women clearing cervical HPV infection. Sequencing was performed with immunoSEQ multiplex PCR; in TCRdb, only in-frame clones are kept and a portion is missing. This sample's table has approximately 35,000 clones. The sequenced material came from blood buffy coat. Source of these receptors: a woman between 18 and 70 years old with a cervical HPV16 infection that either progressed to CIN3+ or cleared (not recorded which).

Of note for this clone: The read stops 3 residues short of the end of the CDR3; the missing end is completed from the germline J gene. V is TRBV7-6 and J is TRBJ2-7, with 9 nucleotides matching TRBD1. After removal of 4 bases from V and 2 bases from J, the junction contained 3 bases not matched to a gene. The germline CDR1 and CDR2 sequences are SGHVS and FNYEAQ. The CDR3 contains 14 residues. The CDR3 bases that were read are TGTGCCAGCAGCTCGGGACAGGGAGCCTACGAG. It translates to CASSSGQGAYE. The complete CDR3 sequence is CASSSGQGAYEQYF.

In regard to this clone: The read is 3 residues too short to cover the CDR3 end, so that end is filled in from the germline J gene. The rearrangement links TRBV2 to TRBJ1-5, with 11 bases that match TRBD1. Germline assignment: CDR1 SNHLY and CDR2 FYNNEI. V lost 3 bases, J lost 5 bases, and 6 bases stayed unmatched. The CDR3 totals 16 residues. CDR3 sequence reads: CASSERTGGLYQPQHF. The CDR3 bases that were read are TGTGCCAGCAGTGAGAGGACAGGGGGCCTTTATCAGCCC.

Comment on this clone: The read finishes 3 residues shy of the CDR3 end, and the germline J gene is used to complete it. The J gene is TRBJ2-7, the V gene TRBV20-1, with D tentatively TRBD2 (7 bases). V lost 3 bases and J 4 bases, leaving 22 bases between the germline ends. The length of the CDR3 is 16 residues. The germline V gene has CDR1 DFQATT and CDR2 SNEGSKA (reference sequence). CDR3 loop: CSASHQGGAIGYEQYF. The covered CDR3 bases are TGCAGTGCTAGCCATCAAGGGGGGGCCATCGGTTACGAG.

CDR3 residues: CASSRTGNYGYTF. CDR3 bases read: TGCGCCAGCAGTAGGACAGGAAACTATGGC. The V gene is TRBV5-1, the J gene TRBJ1-2, with 7 bases matching TRBD1. The read comes to an end 3 residues before the CDR3 does, leaving the germline J gene to fill in the end. The CDR3 is 13 amino acids. CDR1 and CDR2 (germline): SGHRS, YFSETQ. V trimming: 5 bases; J trimming: 2 bases; junction bases outside the gene matches: 3. The variable domain in full, with the rest retrieved from reference TRBV5-1 and TRBJ1-2, is KAGVTQTPRYLIKTRGQQVTLSCSPISGHRSVSWYQQTPGQGLQFLFEYFSETQRNKGNFPGRFSGRQFSNSRSEMNVSTLELGDSALYLCASSRTGNYGYTFGSGTRLTVV.

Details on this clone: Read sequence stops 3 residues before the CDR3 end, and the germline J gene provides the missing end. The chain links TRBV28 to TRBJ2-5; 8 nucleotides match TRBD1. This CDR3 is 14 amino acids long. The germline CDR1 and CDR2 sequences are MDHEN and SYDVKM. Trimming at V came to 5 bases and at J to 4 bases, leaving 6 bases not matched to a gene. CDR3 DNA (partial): TGTGCCAGCAGTCCCCAGGGGGCCTTAGAGACC. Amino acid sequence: CASSPQGALET. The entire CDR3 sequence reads CASSPQGALETQYF. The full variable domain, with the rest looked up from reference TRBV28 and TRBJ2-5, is DVKVTQSSRYLVKRTGEKVFLECVQDMDHENMFWYRQDPGLGLRLIYFSYDVKMKEKGDIPEGYSVSREKKERFSLILESASTNQTSMYLCASSPQGALETQYFGPGTRLLVL.

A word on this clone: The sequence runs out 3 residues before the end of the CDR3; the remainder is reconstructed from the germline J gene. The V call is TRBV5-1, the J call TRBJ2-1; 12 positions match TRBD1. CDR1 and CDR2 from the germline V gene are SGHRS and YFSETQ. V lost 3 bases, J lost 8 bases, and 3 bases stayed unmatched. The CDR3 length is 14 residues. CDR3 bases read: TGCGCCAGCAGCTCCGGGACAGGGGGCGATGAG. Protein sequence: CASSSGTGGDE. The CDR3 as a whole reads CASSSGTGGDEQFF. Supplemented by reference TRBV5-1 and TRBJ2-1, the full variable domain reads KAGVTQTPRYLIKTRGQQVTLSCSPISGHRSVSWYQQTPGQGLQFLFEYFSETQRNKGNFPGRFSGRQFSNSRSEMNVSTLELGDSALYLCASSSGTGGDEQFFGPGTRLTVL.